This T cell receptor (beta chain) was found in a study of a mutant IDH1 vaccine in newly diagnosed glioma. Study overall: All eight of the vaccinations patients received fell in weeks 1, 3, 5, 7, 11, 15, 19 and 23.

Noted time point: week 23, last vaccination. The investigators gave 300 ug of mutant IDH1 20-mer peptide in each vaccine dose, together with topical imiquimod. Every donor had a new WHO grade 3 or 4 astrocytoma that was IDH1-mutant, with loss of nuclear ATRX. Only in-frame clones appear in the TCRdb table, and some are missing; sequencing was by immunoSEQ multiplex PCR. The sample comprises 70,000 to 95,000 clones, 75% to 90% of which are singletons, and 0.7% to 0.95% rests with the top ten. Concerning this clone itself: Its antigen remains unknown.

This CDR3 is 17 amino acids long. Germline CDR1 reads SEHNR; CDR2 reads FQNEAQ (reference sequence). V lost 4 bases, J lost 4 bases, and 21 bases lay in between. V is TRBV7-9 and J is TRBJ2-3; tentatively, D is TRBD2 (5 bases). The source is a woman between 45 and 65 years old with glioma. Sequenced material: PBMCs, taken from a glioma patient whose treatment included an IDH1 peptide vaccine. The CDR3: CASSSSPTGERSDTQYF. In DNA form, the CDR3 reads TGTGCCAGCAGCTCCTCCCCTACCGGGGAAAGGTCAGATACGCAGTATTTT.